This TCR beta chain was obtained from a study of blood T cell repertoires in COVID-19. In the study overall: T cells, B-cell-depleted T cells, or PBMCs provided the cDNA or gDNA that served as material.

The V segment lost 3 bases and the J segment 5 bases; nucleotides outside the gene matches: 11. The CDR3 has 17 amino acids. From germline, CDR1 is SGDLS and CDR2 YYNGEE. Authors' methods: Reference gene primer amplification gave estimated nucleated cell counts. TCRdb's table, derived via immunoSEQ multiplex PCR, lists solely in-frame clones and lacks some. D and trimming come from the DNA, and the V and J calls and clone size come from that table. The table has tens of thousands of clones, under 90% seen once. The sample comprised peripheral blood. This clonotype was sampled from a woman aged 60 to 75 with acute or convalescent COVID-19. V is TRBV9 and J is TRBJ1-2; 12 positions agree with TRBD1. CDR3 loop: CASSAPGQGAPRYGYTF. The CDR3 DNA follows: TGTGCCAGCAGCGCACCGGGACAGGGGGCGCCAAGGTATGGCTACACCTTC.